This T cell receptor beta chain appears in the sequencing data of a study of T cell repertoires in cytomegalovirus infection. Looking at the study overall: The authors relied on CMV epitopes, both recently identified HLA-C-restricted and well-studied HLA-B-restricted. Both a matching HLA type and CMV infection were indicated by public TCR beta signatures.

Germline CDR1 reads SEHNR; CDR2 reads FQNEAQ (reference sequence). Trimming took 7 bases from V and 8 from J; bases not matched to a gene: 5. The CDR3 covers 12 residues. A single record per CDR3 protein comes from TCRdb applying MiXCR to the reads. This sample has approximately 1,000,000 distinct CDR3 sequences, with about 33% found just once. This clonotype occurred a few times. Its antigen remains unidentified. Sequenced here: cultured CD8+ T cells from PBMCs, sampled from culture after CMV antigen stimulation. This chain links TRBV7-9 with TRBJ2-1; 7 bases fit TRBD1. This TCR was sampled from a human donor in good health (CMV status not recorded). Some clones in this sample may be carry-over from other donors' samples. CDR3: CASTTGVYEQFF. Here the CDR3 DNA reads TGTGCCAGCACCACAGGGGTTTATGAGCAGTTCTTC.